The source of this TCR beta chain is a study of shared T cell receptors in the human thymus (dated by TCRdb to the early 2020s). Regarding the study in general: The study examined how the human thymus generates shared, self-reactive T-cell receptor alpha chains.

The library was prepared using the immunoSEQ multiplex PCR assay. Held by TCRdb, this immuneACCESS table contains in-frame sequences only and omits some clones. Under half of the omission traces to an unresolved V gene where checked; the cause of the rest is unknown. Counted in this sample were hundreds of thousands of clones; approximately 87% of them appeared once. The ten biggest clones cover roughly 0.0094% of the sample. As regards this clone: The clone's antigen remains unknown. Base qualities are not recorded, but no much larger clone differs from it by a single base.

In addition, the sample was reused for a study of human thymus T cells. From the second report: Donors were immunologically healthy infants undergoing open corrective cardiac surgery for congenital heart defects in Finland. Thymus tissue was collected as surgical resects that were removed during corrective cardiac surgery. Both the thymic and the peripheral blood repertoires appeared to show biased V and J gene segment usage. The related research reported highly overlapping thymic TCR repertoires among unrelated individuals. The study described the TCR alpha and beta repertoires in roughly 8 infant thymus samples and a few matching peripheral blood samples. Donor ages ranging from roughly 7 to 250 days were recorded, and about six male and a couple of female infants were included in the cohort. Thymocytes were released mechanically from tissue and stored at -70 °C as pellets of 10-30 million cells. A QIAsymphony instrument was used to extract genomic DNA from the frozen cell pellets. The immunoSEQ multiplex PCR assay was used to amplify the TCRB and TCRAD loci from a standardized quantity of quality-controlled genomic DNA. The amplicons spanned the V(D)J region and were long enough to cover the CDR3 and allow V and J genes to be identified. The amplicons were sequenced on an Illumina platform via the commercial immunoSEQ service. Corrections for primer bias and sequencing errors followed previously described methods, while TCRAD and TCRB definitions were based on the IMGT database. Analysis of the repertoires was done with immunoSEQ Analyzer 3.0 and VDJTools and included basic statistics, V/J segment usage, diversity estimates, rarefaction and pairwise overlap. Diversity was estimated with Chao1, ChaoE, Efron-Thisted, Shannon and inverse Simpson indices, and also on datasets down-sampled to the smallest sample. Repertoire overlap used strict matching of CDR3 nucleotide sequence, V gene and J gene, with Jaccard-based multidimensional scaling clustering. Thymus samples yielded on average approximately 840,000 unique TCRB clonotypes, compared with 80,000 to 95,000 from blood samples.

Sequenced input: thymocytes. This sequence was found in a boy under two years old with a congenital heart defect. Donor details come from another sample of the same person, matched by shared clones.

The CDR3 loop reads CASSLAGGSGFNEQFF. The sequenced DNA is TGTGCCAGCAGCTTGGCCGGAGGCTCGGGATTCAATGAGCAGTTCTTC. This chain joins TRBV5-5 to TRBJ2-1; TRBD2 is a weak D gene call, 5 bases matching. Its CDR3 holds 16 amino acids, cysteine through phenylalanine. CDR3 DNA is the only sequence kept; it has 48 bases, read in frame from the first base. Taken from the germline V gene (reference sequence), the CDR1 and CDR2 loops are SGHKS and YYEKEE. V was cut back by 0 bases and J by 6 bases, leaving a gap of 16 bases between them.